Described below is a single T cell receptor (beta chain) sequence and its context. Its matching antigen is unknown. A read error may account for a junction end that differs from germline. These data belong to a study of Graves' ophthalmopathy and Graves' hyperthyroidism. Study overall: Prior to any treatment, peripheral blood was collected at the time of initial diagnosis.

This CDR3 is 12 amino acids long. Per the germline V gene, CDR1 is SEHNR and CDR2 is FQNEAQ (reference sequence). The authors amplified TCR beta CDR3 regions from RNA transcripts. HTBI primers were employed in first-round RT-PCR, then a second-round multiplex PCR followed. Via MiXCR, TCRdb re-called the multiplex PCR reads, giving one row per CDR3 protein. This table has 650,000 to 900,000 distinct CDR3 sequences, roughly two fifths appearing once. Donors with ophthalmopathy: moderate-to-severe activity, CAS ≥3, NOSPECS ≥4, duration under 3 months. Study-level findings and limits: Ophthalmopathy could be told apart from stable hyperthyroidism by a 13-signature model (around 90% sensitivity, 70% to 84% specificity). Most expanded thyroid clonotypes above 0.001 frequency also appeared in blood.

Material: peripheral blood. This clonotype was sampled from an adult man with Graves' ophthalmopathy. V is TRBV7-9 and J is TRBJ2-7; tentative D call: TRBD1 (5 bases). The CDR3 region is CASSFSGAERYF. As DNA, the CDR3 is TGTGCCAGTAGCTTTAGTGGGGCCGAGCGGTACTTC.